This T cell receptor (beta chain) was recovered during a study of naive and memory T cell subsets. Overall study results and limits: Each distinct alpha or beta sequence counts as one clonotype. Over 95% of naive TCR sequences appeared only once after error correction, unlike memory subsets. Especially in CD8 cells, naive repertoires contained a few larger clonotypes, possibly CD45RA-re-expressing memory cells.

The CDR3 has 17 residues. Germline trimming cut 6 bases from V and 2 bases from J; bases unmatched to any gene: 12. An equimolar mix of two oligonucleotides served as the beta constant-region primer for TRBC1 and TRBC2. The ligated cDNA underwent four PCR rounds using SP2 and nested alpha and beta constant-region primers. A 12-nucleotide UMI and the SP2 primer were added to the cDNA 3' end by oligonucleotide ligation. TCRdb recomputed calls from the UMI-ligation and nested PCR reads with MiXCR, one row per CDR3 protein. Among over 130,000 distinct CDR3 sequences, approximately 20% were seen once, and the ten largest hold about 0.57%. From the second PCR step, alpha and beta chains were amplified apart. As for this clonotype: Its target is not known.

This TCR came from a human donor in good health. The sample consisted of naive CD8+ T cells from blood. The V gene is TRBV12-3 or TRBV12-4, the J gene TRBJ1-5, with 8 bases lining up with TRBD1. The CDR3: CASSPDREGWGNQPQHF. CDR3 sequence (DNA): TGTGCCAGCAGCCCGGACAGGGAGGGATGGGGCAATCAGCCCCAGCATTTT.